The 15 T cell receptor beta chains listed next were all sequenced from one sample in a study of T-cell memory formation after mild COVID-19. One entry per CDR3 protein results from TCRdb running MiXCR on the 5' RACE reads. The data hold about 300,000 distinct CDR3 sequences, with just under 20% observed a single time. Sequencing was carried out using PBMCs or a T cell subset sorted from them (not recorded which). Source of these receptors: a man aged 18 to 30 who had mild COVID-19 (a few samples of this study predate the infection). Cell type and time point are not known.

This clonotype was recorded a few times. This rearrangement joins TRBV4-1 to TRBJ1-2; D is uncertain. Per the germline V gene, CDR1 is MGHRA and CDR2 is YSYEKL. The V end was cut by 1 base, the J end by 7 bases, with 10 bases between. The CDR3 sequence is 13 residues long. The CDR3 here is CASSQVPPIGYTF. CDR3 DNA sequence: TGCGCCAGCAGCCAAGTCCCTCCCATTGGCTACACCTTC.

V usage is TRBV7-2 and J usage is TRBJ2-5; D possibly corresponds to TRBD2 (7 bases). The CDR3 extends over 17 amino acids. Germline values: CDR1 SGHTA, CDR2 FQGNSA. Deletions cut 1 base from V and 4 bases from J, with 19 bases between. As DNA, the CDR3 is TGTGCCAGCAGCTTAGAGTTTAGGGGGGGCTTTAGAGAGACCCAGTACTTC. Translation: CASSLEFRGGFRETQYF.

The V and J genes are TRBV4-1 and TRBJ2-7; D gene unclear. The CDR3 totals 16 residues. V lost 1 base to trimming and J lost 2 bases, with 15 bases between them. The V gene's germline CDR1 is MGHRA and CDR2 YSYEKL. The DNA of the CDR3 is TGCGCCAGCAGCCAAGTGGGTGGGTTACCAACCTACGAGCAGTACTTC. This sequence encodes CASSQVGGLPTYEQYF.

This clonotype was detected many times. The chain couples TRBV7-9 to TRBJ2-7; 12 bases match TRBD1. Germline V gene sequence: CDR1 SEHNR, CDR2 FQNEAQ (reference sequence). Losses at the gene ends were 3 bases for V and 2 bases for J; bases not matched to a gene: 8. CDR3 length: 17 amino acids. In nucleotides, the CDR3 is TGTGCCAGCAGCTTTCCGGGACAGGGGGCCCTAACCTACGAGCAGTACGTC. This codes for CASSFPGQGALTYEQYV.

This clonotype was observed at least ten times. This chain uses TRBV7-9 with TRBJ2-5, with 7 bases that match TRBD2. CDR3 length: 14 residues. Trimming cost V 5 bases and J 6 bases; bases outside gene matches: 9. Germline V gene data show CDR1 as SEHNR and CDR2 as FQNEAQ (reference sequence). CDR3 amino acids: CASSPSGTWQTQYF. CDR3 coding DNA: TGTGCCAGCAGCCCGAGCGGGACTTGGCAGACCCAGTACTTC.

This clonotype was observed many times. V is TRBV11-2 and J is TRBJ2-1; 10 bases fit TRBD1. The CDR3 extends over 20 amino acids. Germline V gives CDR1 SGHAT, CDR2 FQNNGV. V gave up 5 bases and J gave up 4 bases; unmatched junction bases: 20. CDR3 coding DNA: TGTGCCAGCAGCCTATTAGGGGGACAGGGGATGTTGGTTGGGTACAATGAGCAGTTCTTC. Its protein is CASSLLGGQGMLVGYNEQFF. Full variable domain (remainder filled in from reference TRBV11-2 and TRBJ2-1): EAGVAQSPRYKIIEKRQSVAFWCNPISGHATLYWYQQILGQGPKLLIQFQNNGVVDDSQLPKDRFSAERLKGVDSTLKIQPAKLEDSAVYLCASSLLGGQGMLVGYNEQFFGPGTRLTVL.

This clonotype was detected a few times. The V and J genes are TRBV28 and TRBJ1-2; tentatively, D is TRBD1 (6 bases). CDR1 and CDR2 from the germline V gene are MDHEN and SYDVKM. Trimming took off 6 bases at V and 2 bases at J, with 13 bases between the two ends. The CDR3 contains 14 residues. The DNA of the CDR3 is TGTGCCAGCAGCCCCGGGACACTCAACTATGGCTACACCTTC. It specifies CASSPGTLNYGYTF.

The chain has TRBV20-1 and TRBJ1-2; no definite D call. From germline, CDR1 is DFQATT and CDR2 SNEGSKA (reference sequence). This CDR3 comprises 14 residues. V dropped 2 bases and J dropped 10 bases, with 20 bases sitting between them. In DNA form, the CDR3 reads TGCAGTGCTAGATATGGGGTTCGGACCGACCCCTACACCTTC. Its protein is CSARYGVRTDPYTF.

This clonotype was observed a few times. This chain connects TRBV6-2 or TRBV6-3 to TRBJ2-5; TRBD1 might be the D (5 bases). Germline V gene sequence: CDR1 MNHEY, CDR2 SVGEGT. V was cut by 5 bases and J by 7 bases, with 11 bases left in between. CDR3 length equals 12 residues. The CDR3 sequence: CASSDSPGTQYF. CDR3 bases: TGTGCCAGCAGTGACAGCCCGGGGACCCAGTACTTC.

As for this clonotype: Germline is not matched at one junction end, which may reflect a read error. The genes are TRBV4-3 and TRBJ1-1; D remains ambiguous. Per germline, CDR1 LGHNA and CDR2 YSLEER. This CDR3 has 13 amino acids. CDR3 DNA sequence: TGCGCCAGCAGACAAGATTCAGGAGGTGAAGCTTTCTTT. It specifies CASRQDSGGEAFF.

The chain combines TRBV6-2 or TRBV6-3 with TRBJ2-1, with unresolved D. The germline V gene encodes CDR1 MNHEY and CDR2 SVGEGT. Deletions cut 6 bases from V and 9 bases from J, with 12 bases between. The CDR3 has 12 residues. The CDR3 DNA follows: TGTGCCAGCAGCTCCAGCTGGTCTGAGCAGTTCTTC. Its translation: CASSSSWSEQFF.

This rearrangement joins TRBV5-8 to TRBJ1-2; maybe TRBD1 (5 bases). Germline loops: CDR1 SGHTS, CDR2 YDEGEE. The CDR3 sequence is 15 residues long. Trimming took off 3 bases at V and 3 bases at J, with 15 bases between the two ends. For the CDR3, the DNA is TGTGCCAGCAGCTCGGCTACCGGGACCTACTATGGCTACACCTTC. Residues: CASSSATGTYYGYTF.

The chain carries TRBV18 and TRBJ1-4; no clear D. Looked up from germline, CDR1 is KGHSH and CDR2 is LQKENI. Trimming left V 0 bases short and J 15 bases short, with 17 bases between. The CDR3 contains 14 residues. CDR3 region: CASSPPGGPTKMFF. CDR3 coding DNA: TGTGCCAGCTCACCACCGGGCGGCCCAACCAAAATGTTTTTT.

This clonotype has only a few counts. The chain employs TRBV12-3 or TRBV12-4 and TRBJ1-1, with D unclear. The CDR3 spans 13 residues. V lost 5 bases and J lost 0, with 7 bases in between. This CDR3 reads CASSLTLNTEAFF. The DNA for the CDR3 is TGTGCCAGCAGTCTGACACTGAACACTGAAGCTTTCTTT.

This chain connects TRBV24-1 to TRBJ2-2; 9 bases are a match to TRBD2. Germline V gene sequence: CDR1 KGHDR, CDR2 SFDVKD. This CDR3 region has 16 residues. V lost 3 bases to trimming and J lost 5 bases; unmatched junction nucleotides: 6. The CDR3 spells CATSDVAGAGTGELFF. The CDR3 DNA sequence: TGTGCCACCAGTGATGTAGCGGGGGCCGGGACCGGGGAGCTGTTTTTT.